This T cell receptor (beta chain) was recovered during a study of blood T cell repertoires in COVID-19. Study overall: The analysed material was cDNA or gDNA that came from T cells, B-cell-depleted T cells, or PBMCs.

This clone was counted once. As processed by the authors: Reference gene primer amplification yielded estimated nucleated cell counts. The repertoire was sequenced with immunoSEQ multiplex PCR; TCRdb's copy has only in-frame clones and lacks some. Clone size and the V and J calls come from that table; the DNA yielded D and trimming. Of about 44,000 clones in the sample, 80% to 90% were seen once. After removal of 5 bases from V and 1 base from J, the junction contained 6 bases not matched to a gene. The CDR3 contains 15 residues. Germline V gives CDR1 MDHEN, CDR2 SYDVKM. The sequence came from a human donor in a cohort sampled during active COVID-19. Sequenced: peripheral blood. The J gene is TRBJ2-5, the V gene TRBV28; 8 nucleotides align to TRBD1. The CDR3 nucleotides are TGTGCCAGCAGTCAGGACAGGGTCCTCCAAGAGACCCAGTACTTC. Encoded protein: CASSQDRVLQETQYF. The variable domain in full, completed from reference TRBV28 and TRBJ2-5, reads DVKVTQSSRYLVKRTGEKVFLECVQDMDHENMFWYRQDPGLGLRLIYFSYDVKMKEKGDIPEGYSVSREKKERFSLILESASTNQTSMYLCASSQDRVLQETQYFGPGTRLLVL.